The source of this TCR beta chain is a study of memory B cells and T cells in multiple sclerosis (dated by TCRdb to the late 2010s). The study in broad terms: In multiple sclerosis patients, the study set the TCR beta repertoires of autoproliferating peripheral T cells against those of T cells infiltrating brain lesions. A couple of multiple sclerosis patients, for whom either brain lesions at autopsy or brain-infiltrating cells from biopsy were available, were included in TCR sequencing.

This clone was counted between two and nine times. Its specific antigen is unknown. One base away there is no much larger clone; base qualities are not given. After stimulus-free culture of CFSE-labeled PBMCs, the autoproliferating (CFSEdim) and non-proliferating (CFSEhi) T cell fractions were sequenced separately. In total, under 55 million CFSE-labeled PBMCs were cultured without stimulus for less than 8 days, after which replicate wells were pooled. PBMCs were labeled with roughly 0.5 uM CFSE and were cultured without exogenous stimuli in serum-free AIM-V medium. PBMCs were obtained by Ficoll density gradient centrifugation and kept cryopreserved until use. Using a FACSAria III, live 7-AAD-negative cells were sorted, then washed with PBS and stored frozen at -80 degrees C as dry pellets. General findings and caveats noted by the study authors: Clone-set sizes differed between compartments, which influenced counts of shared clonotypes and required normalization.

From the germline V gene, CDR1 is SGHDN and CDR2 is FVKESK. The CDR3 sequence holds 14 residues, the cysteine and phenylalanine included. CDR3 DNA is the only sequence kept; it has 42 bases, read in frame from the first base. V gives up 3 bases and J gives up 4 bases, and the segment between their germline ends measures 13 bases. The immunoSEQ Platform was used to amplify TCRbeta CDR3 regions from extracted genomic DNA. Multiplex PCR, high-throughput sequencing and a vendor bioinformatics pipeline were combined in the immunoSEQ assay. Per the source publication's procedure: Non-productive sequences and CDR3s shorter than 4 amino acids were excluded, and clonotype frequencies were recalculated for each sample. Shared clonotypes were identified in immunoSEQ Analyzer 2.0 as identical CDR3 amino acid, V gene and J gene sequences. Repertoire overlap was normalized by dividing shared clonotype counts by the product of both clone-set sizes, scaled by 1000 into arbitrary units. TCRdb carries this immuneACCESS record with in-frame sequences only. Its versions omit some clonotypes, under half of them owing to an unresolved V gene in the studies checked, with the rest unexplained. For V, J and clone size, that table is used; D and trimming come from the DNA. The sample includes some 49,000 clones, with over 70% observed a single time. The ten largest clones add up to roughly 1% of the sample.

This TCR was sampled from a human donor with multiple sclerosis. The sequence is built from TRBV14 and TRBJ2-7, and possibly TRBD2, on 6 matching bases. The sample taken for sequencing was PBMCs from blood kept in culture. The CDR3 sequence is CASSQYAGNYEQYF. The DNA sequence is TGTGCCAGCAGCCAGTATGCGGGGAATTACGAGCAGTACTTC.